The T cell receptor beta chain under discussion was sequenced for a study of blood T cell repertoires in COVID-19. Study as a whole: PBMCs, B-cell-depleted T cells, or T cells were the source of the cDNA or gDNA that made up the material.

Authors' methods: Cell counts per sample came from amplifying reference gene primers. The repertoire was sequenced with immunoSEQ multiplex PCR; TCRdb's copy has only in-frame clones and lacks some. V and J calls and clone size are copied from that table; D and trimming were computed from the DNA. This table holds around 120,000 clones, roughly 88% found once. V gave up 3 bases and J gave up 9 bases, with 9 bases separating them. This CDR3 has 12 residues. This rearrangement joins TRBV12-3 or TRBV12-4 to TRBJ1-5; possibly TRBD1 for D (5 bases). The TCR sequence derives from a woman between 45 and 65 years old with active or convalescent COVID-19. The sequenced material came from peripheral blood. The DNA for the CDR3 is TGTGCCAGCAGTTTCGGGGGAGGGCCCCAGCATTTT. The encoded protein is CASSFGGGPQHF.